The 25 T cell receptor beta chains presented below share a single source sample, sequenced in a study of long-term antiretroviral therapy in people with HIV. A v3.0 immunoSEQ assay was performed at survey level. Using immunoSEQ multiplex PCR, the repertoire was profiled, and TCRdb retains in-frame clones only, with some absent. The profile shows approximately 25,000 clones, 79% of them singletons. This specimen consisted of unsorted PBMCs, obtained 1.2 years after starting antiretroviral therapy. These receptors came from a woman between 40 and 50 years old with HIV.

The J gene is TRBJ2-3, the V gene TRBV5-4, with 12 nucleotides matching TRBD2. Germline CDR1 and CDR2: SGHNT and YYREEE (reference sequence). The CDR3 contains 16 residues. The ends lost 5 bases at V and 4 bases at J; junction bases unmatched: 8. DNA of the CDR3: TGTGCCAGCAGTGATCTAGCGGGAGGGGAAGCAGATACGCAGTATTTT. Amino acid sequence: CASSDLAGGEADTQYF.

The rearrangement joins TRBV13 to TRBJ1-2; D ambiguous. V lost 0 bases to trimming and J lost 5 bases, with 7 bases between them. Germline-derived CDR1 and CDR2 are PRHDT and FYEKMQ (reference sequence). CDR3 length: 13 amino acids. The chain's CDR3 is CASSLGPSYGYTF. Written as DNA, the CDR3 is TGTGCCAGCAGCTTAGGGCCTTCGTATGGCTACACCTTC.

The chain has TRBV5-1 and TRBJ1-6; 9 bases match TRBD1. V shed 4 bases, J shed 10 bases, and the junction held 6 bases outside the gene matches. Germline CDR1 and CDR2: SGHRS and YFSETQ. The CDR3 extends over 14 amino acids. This chain's CDR3 is CASSHGQGYSPLHF. The CDR3 bases are TGCGCCAGCAGCCACGGACAGGGGTACTCACCCCTCCACTTT.

The chain joins TRBV6-1 to TRBJ1-4; D not resolved. This CDR3 contains 15 residues. The V and J ends lost 5 bases and 0 bases respectively, with 10 bases between them. Germline CDR1 and CDR2: MNHNS and SASEGT. In DNA, the CDR3 is TGTGCCAGCAGTCTGGGATTAGCAACTAATGAAAAACTGTTTTTT. Translated: CASSLGLATNEKLFF.

The gene calls are TRBV29-1 and TRBJ2-7, with D maybe TRBD2 (5 bases). This CDR3 is 11 amino acids long. Germline V lookup: CDR1 SQVTM, CDR2 ANQGSEA. Between the trimmed V and J ends, which lost 6 bases and 4 bases, there was a span of 10 bases. The CDR3 DNA is TGCAGCGTCGGCTCGGGGTACGAGCAGTACTTC. This codes for CSVGSGYEQYF.

The chain has TRBV6-5 and TRBJ2-6; D is ambiguous. The V gene's germline CDR1 is MNHEY and CDR2 SVGAGI. Trimming removed 1 base from V and 0 bases from J, with 4 bases in between. The CDR3 has 15 amino acids. The CDR3 protein is CASSYLNSGANVLTF. The CDR3 DNA sequence: TGTGCCAGCAGTTACTTGAACTCTGGGGCCAACGTCCTGACTTTC.

The chain is built from TRBV19 and TRBJ1-4; D gene unclear. Germline V gives CDR1 LNHDA, CDR2 SQIVND (reference sequence). The CDR3 spans 15 residues. V lost 6 bases to trimming and J lost 7 bases, with 18 bases between them. The CDR3 nucleotides read TGTGCCAGTAGGAGTACCGGCAGGCTCGGTGAAAAACTGTTTTTT. Translated, it gives CASRSTGRLGEKLFF.

The chain links TRBV5-1 to TRBJ2-5; D gene ambiguous. Germline V lookup: CDR1 SGHRS, CDR2 YFSETQ. The CDR3 is 11 residues long. V shed 0 bases and J shed 5 bases, with 2 bases lying between them. CDR3 sequence reads: CASSLDETQYF. CDR3 DNA sequence: TGCGCCAGCAGCTTGGATGAGACCCAGTACTTC.

V gene TRBV30 combines with J gene TRBJ1-1; D uncertain. Trimming pared 4 bases from V and 8 bases from J, leaving 8 bases between. Germline V gene data show CDR1 as GTSNPN and CDR2 as SVGIG (reference sequence). CDR3 length: 10 residues. The CDR3 sequence: CAWKRSEAFF. The CDR3 DNA is TGTGCCTGGAAACGTAGCGAAGCTTTCTTT.

J is TRBJ2-5 and V is TRBV5-4; D is uncertain. The CDR3 spans 13 residues. Trimming left V 5 bases short and J 0 bases short, with 8 bases between. CDR1 and CDR2 (germline): SGHNT, YYREEE (reference sequence). In DNA form, the CDR3 reads TGTGCCAGCAGGGATGGAAACCAAGAGACCCAGTACTTC. Translated: CASRDGNQETQYF.

This chain connects TRBV19 to TRBJ1-3, with D tentatively TRBD1 (5 bases). Germline V CDR1 and CDR2: LNHDA, SQIVND (reference sequence). The CDR3 is 14 amino acids. V gave up 5 bases and J gave up 2 bases, with 10 bases separating them. As DNA, the CDR3 is TGTGCCAGTAGTCACCAGGGACCTGGAAACACCATATATTTT. Encoded protein: CASSHQGPGNTIYF.

The chain employs TRBV19 and TRBJ2-7, with no clear D. Germline CDR1 LNHDA, CDR2 SQIVND (reference sequence). The CDR3 length is 13 residues. Trimming took 3 bases from V and 0 from J, leaving 6 bases between them. For the CDR3, the DNA is TGTGCCAGTAGTATCGGTCGCTCCTACGAGCAGTACTTC. It translates to CASSIGRSYEQYF.

CDR3 coding DNA: TGTGCCAGCAGACTCGGGACAGGCCATCAGCGCAATGGCTACACCTTC. Amino acid sequence: CASRLGTGHQRNGYTF. V is TRBV5-5 and J is TRBJ1-2; 8 bases align to TRBD1. This CDR3 has 16 amino acids. V shed 5 bases, J shed 6 bases, and the junction held 15 bases outside the gene matches. CDR1 and CDR2 (germline): SGHKS, YYEKEE (reference sequence).

V gene TRBV6-5 combines with J gene TRBJ1-1, with 7 bases lining up with TRBD1. This CDR3 comprises 14 residues. The V segment lost 5 bases and the J segment 1 base; nucleotides outside the gene matches: 4. CDR1 and CDR2 from the germline V gene are MNHEY and SVGAGI. The DNA of the CDR3 is TGTGCCAGCAGTCAGGGGGTCCCGAACACTGAAGCTTTCTTT. The encoded protein is CASSQGVPNTEAFF.

The sample holds one count of this clone. The CDR3 region has the DNA TGTGCCAGCAGTGAACTAGCGGGAGTACGGCGGGAGACCCAGTACTTC. Amino acid sequence: CASSELAGVRRETQYF. The chain combines TRBV6-1 with TRBJ2-5, with 10 bases matching TRBD2. J gave up 5 bases and V 2 bases, and 8 bases lay outside the gene matches. Per germline, CDR1 MNHNS and CDR2 SASEGT. The CDR3 consists of 16 residues.

This chain joins TRBV27 and TRBJ2-5, with D perhaps TRBD1 (5 bases). This CDR3 region has 13 residues. The V end was cut by 3 bases, the J end by 5 bases, with 10 bases between. Germline loops: CDR1 MNHEY, CDR2 SMNVEV (reference sequence). The CDR3 DNA follows: TGTGCCAGCAGTTTGGAAGGGGCTGAGACCCAGTACTTC. Translating it yields CASSLEGAETQYF.

The rearrangement links TRBV10-2 to TRBJ1-1; D is unresolved. Deletions cut 7 bases from V and 4 bases from J, with 13 bases between. This CDR3 is 13 amino acids long. Germline-derived CDR1 and CDR2 are WSHSY and SAAADI. CDR3 DNA sequence: TGCGCCAGCACCTCAGGAGGAGGCACTGAAGCTTTCTTT. Its translation: CASTSGGGTEAFF.

The chain combines TRBV2 with TRBJ2-2, with 7 bases fitting TRBD2. The CDR3 runs to 16 residues. The junction had 5 bases not matched to a gene; V was cut back by 1 base and J by 3 bases. The V gene's germline CDR1 is SNHLY and CDR2 FYNNEI. The CDR3 DNA follows: TGTGCCAGCAGTGAAGAGGCGGGAGTGGACACCGGGGAGCTGTTTTTT. It is translated as CASSEEAGVDTGELFF.

The J gene is TRBJ1-5, the V gene TRBV12-5; D ambiguous. Between the trimmed V and J ends, which lost 6 bases and 7 bases, there was a span of 16 bases. Germline lookup yields CDR1 LGHNT and CDR2 FRNRAP. The CDR3 length is 14 residues. The CDR3 loop is CASGRTGGGQPQHF. The CDR3 DNA reads as TGTGCTAGTGGCCGGACGGGAGGTGGACAGCCCCAGCATTTT.

The chain uses TRBV27 and TRBJ1-2; a weak D match, TRBD1 (6 bases). This CDR3 has 13 amino acids. Germline V gene sequence: CDR1 MNHEY, CDR2 SMNVEV (reference sequence). V lost 6 bases and J 3 bases, leaving 11 bases between the germline ends. CDR3 sequence (DNA): TGTGCCAGCAGATACGCAGGGGACTATGGCTACACCTTC. This translates into CASRYAGDYGYTF.

V is TRBV4-1 and J is TRBJ2-1; TRBD1 might be the D (6 bases). Between the trimmed V and J ends, which lost 0 bases and 5 bases, there was a span of 17 bases. The CDR3 runs to 17 residues. Germline V gene data show CDR1 as MGHRA and CDR2 as YSYEKL. CDR3 amino acids: CASSQDQGNRDHNEQFF. The DNA for the CDR3 is TGCGCCAGCAGCCAAGATCAGGGAAACAGGGATCACAATGAGCAGTTCTTC.

The chain couples TRBV5-1 to TRBJ2-1; TRBD1 aligns across 10 bases. The V and J ends lost 4 bases and 3 bases, in that order; junction bases with no gene match: 4. Germline V gives CDR1 SGHRS, CDR2 YFSETQ. CDR3 size: 15 residues. This CDR3 reads CASSPGTGDYNEQFF. In DNA, the CDR3 is TGCGCCAGCAGCCCCGGGACAGGGGACTACAATGAGCAGTTCTTC. Filled out from reference TRBV5-1 and TRBJ2-1, the complete variable domain reads KAGVTQTPRYLIKTRGQQVTLSCSPISGHRSVSWYQQTPGQGLQFLFEYFSETQRNKGNFPGRFSGRQFSNSRSEMNVSTLELGDSALYLCASSPGTGDYNEQFFGPGTRLTVL.

The gene calls are TRBV7-2 and TRBJ1-4; perhaps TRBD1 as D (5 bases). Looked up from germline, CDR1 is SGHTA and CDR2 is FQGNSA. This CDR3 contains 14 residues. V dropped 4 bases and J dropped 4 bases, with 10 bases sitting between them. The CDR3 loop reads CASSSGRLNEKLFF. CDR3 nucleotides: TGTGCCAGCAGCTCGGGACGGCTTAATGAAAAACTGTTTTTT.

V is TRBV11-3 and J is TRBJ2-7, with unresolved D. V dropped 5 bases and J dropped 3 bases, with 5 bases sitting between them. Germline loops: CDR1 SGHNT, CDR2 YENEEA. The CDR3 is made up of 11 amino acids. CDR3 loop: CASSDHYEQYF. The CDR3 bases are TGTGCCAGCAGCGACCACTACGAGCAGTACTTC.

This clone was counted a few times. The V gene is TRBV4-2, the J gene TRBJ2-7; 7 nucleotides line up with TRBD1. The CDR3 runs to 16 residues. Trimming at V came to 1 base and at J to 1 base, leaving 7 bases not matched to a gene. Germline V lookup: CDR1 LGHNA, CDR2 YNFKEQ. CDR3 bases: TGTGCCAGCAGCCAAGTTACCGGGACAGCGTCCTACGAGCAGTACTTC. It translates to CASSQVTGTASYEQYF.